This TCR beta chain was profiled in a study of blood T cells in healthy people across ages. General observations from the study: Getting older went along with TCR beta diversity per million T cells dropping roughly linearly. Reliance upon unsorted PBMCs precluded definitive naive versus antigen-experienced comparison.

As for this clonotype: Antigen unknown.

Primed by a sample-barcoded 5' primer and a J-beta primer mix, a second PCR proceeded for about 6 to 11 cycles. TCRdb analysed the 5' RACE reads with MiXCR anew, one entry per CDR3 protein. The sample holds around 850,000 distinct CDR3 sequences, around 36% seen once. The CDR3 is made up of 17 amino acids. Germline V gene data show CDR1 as MNHEY and CDR2 as SMNVEV (reference sequence). J was trimmed by 4 bases and V by 5 bases; bases with no gene match: 16. This chain connects TRBV27 to TRBJ1-2; 7 nucleotides agree with TRBD1. The clonotype was recovered from a man between 18 and 29 years old in good health. Sequencing was carried out using blood. The CDR3 is CASSPRGTEIPSYGYTF. CDR3 bases: TGTGCCAGCAGTCCGAGGGGGACAGAGATCCCATCCTATGGCTACACCTTC.